The 18 T cell receptor beta chains reported below all come from one sample, sequenced in a study of blood T cell repertoires in COVID-19. Here immunoSEQ multiplex PCR was the method, and the copy in TCRdb shows in-frame clones only, minus some. The table has about 310,000 clones, 85% seen once; the top ten hold under 2%. Sequencing was carried out using PBMCs or T cells enriched from blood (not recorded which). Every receptor here comes from a woman in her 30s who had been exposed to COVID-19.

This chain joins TRBV7-9 and TRBJ1-2; TRBD1 agrees at 9 bases. The germline gives CDR1 SEHNR, CDR2 FQNEAQ (reference sequence). CDR3 length equals 15 residues. V lost 6 bases to trimming and J lost 4 bases; unmatched junction nucleotides: 9. The CDR3 coding sequence is TGTGCCAGCAGTCATACAGGGGGCGCAAGCTATGGCTACACCTTC. This gives the protein CASSHTGGASYGYTF.

This sequence joins TRBV21-1 and TRBJ1-5; the listed D gene, TRBD1, was not tested against the DNA. TRBV21-1 counts as a pseudogene. There are 19 residues in the CDR3. DNA for the CDR3: TGTGCCAGCAGCGCGTGGGCGGACAGGGATACAACTTGCAATCAGCCCCAGCATTTT. Amino acids: CASSAWADRDTTCNQPQHF.

J is TRBJ2-1 and V is TRBV5-4, with 7 bases that match TRBD1. The CDR3 runs to 14 residues. Germline V CDR1 and CDR2: SGHNT, YYREEE (reference sequence). Trimming cost V 6 bases and J 7 bases; bases outside gene matches: 10. The CDR3 protein is CASTQPGQSNEQFF. In nucleotides, the CDR3 is TGTGCCAGCACCCAGCCGGGACAGTCTAATGAGCAGTTCTTC.

J is TRBJ2-1 and V is TRBV2; 7 nucleotides match TRBD1. Per the germline V gene, CDR1 is SNHLY and CDR2 is FYNNEI. After removal of 6 bases from V and 5 bases from J, the junction contained 10 bases not matched to a gene. The CDR3 spans 15 residues. The CDR3 sequence: CASRVDLGQHNEQFF. In DNA form, the CDR3 reads TGTGCCAGCAGGGTTGACTTGGGACAGCACAATGAGCAGTTCTTC.

The table lists this clone with a few counts. The J gene is TRBJ2-5, the V gene TRBV4-2; the match to TRBD1 covers 11 bases. Germline V gene lookup returns CDR1 LGHNA and CDR2 YNFKEQ. The CDR3 totals 16 residues. V lost 0 bases, J lost 5 bases, and 5 bases stayed unmatched. This chain's CDR3 is CASSQDGGTGGETQYF. The DNA for the CDR3 is TGTGCCAGCAGCCAAGATGGCGGGACAGGGGGGGAGACCCAGTACTTC.

A word on this clone: This same CDR3 is encoded by further DNA sequences in the sample. This chain links TRBV19 with TRBJ2-1; a possible D gene is TRBD1 (7 bases). Deletions cut 1 base from V and 7 bases from J, with 11 bases between. The length of the CDR3 is 14 residues. The germline CDR1 and CDR2 sequences are LNHDA and SQIVND (reference sequence). The CDR3 coding sequence is TGTGCCAGTAGTATAGCCCAGGGGGGAAATGAGCAGTTCTTC. Amino acid sequence: CASSIAQGGNEQFF.

The chain joins TRBV29-1 to TRBJ1-2; unclear D gene. Germline assignment: CDR1 SQVTM and CDR2 ANQGSEA. Trimming took off 5 bases at V and 1 base at J, with 17 bases between the two ends. The CDR3 runs 15 residues. In DNA, the CDR3 is TGCAGCGTTCGGAGGGAATCAGCCAGTAACTATGGCTACACCTTC. As protein: CSVRRESASNYGYTF.

The genes are TRBV19 and TRBJ1-3, with 9 bases aligning to TRBD1. V lost 3 bases, J lost 4 bases, and 13 bases stayed unmatched. Germline CDR1 reads LNHDA; CDR2 reads SQIVND (reference sequence). The CDR3 loop spans 18 amino acids. CDR3 loop: CASSIFLGTGFTGNTIYF. CDR3 DNA: TGTGCCAGTAGTATTTTTCTCGGGACAGGGTTTACCGGAAACACCATATATTTT.

The rearrangement joins TRBV30 to TRBJ2-7; 11 nucleotides align to TRBD1. The germline V gene has CDR1 GTSNPN and CDR2 SVGIG (reference sequence). The CDR3 has 11 amino acids. With 7 bases clipped from V and 6 bases from J, the junction kept 2 bases outside the gene matches. The CDR3 DNA is TGTGCCTTGGGACAGGGGGGCGAGCAGTACTTC. This gives the protein CALGQGGEQYF.

This clone was recorded once. CDR3 nucleotides: TGCAGCGTCCGTCGGGGGGATGGAGAGCAGTACTTC. Protein: CSVRRGDGEQYF. V gene TRBV29-1 combines with J gene TRBJ2-7; 7 bases are a match to TRBD2. V was pared by 6 bases and J by 7 bases, with 9 bases of the junction left unmatched. The CDR3 has 12 residues. The germline gives CDR1 SQVTM, CDR2 ANQGSEA.

The chain combines TRBV28 with TRBJ1-2, with 9 bases aligning to TRBD1. Germline CDR1 is MDHEN and CDR2 is SYDVKM. The CDR3 length is 14 residues. The J segment lost 6 bases and the V segment lost 8 bases, leaving 10 bases of the junction unmatched. The CDR3 bases are TGTGCCAGCGGCGACAGGGGGATCGGGAATGGCTACACCTTC. This codes for CASGDRGIGNGYTF.

The genes are TRBV19 and TRBJ1-2; D is perhaps TRBD1 (5 bases). V lost 7 bases and J 3 bases, leaving 12 bases between the germline ends. This CDR3 is built from 13 residues. CDR1 and CDR2 from the germline V gene are LNHDA and SQIVND (reference sequence). The CDR3 loop reads CASNPRGDYGYTF. CDR3 coding DNA: TGTGCCAGTAACCCGCGGGGCGACTATGGCTACACCTTC.

The V and J genes are TRBV11-2 and TRBJ1-5, with TRBD1 as a possible D gene (5 bases). This CDR3 comprises 14 residues. Germline-derived CDR1 and CDR2 are SGHAT and FQNNGV. Trimming stripped 2 bases from V and 4 bases from J, with 9 bases between. The CDR3 bases are TGTGCCAGCAGCTTACAGGGTCGGAATCAGCCCCAGCATTTT. Translation: CASSLQGRNQPQHF.

This clone turned up a few times. The chain uses TRBV4-3 and TRBJ1-1, with D tentatively TRBD1 (5 bases). V was pared by 2 bases and J by 5 bases, with 12 bases between. The CDR3 runs 14 residues. Germline V gives CDR1 LGHNA, CDR2 YSLEER. The CDR3 nucleotides read TGCGCCAGCAGCCAACCCGGGGGGGGAACTGAAGCTTTCTTT. Its protein product is CASSQPGGGTEAFF.

This clone has just a few counts. The chain recombines TRBV7-2 with TRBJ2-3, with TRBD2 matching over 12 bases. Losses at the gene ends were 1 base for V and 5 bases for J; bases not matched to a gene: 10. Germline CDR1 reads SGHTA; CDR2 reads FQGNSA. This CDR3 contains 18 residues. This CDR3 is CASSLVSASGGGKDTQYF. For the CDR3, the DNA is TGTGCCAGCAGCTTAGTCTCGGCTAGCGGGGGGGGAAAAGATACGCAGTATTTT.

The chain uses TRBV5-4 and TRBJ2-3; 11 bases are shared with TRBD2. CDR3 length: 15 residues. V trimming: 3 bases; J trimming: 0 bases; junction bases outside the gene matches: 0. CDR1 and CDR2 (germline): SGHNT, YYREEE (reference sequence). The DNA for the CDR3 is TGTGCCAGCAGCTGGACTAGCGGGAGCACAGATACGCAGTATTTT. This sequence encodes CASSWTSGSTDTQYF.

This clone has just one count. In DNA, the CDR3 is TGCGCCAGCAGCCAAGATCAGGCACGCTATGGCTACACCTTC. This translates into CASSQDQARYGYTF. This rearrangement joins TRBV4-1 to TRBJ1-2, with D hard to call. V dropped 0 bases and J dropped 4 bases, with 9 bases sitting between them. CDR1 is MGHRA and CDR2 is YSYEKL in the germline V gene. CDR3 size: 14 residues.

DNA of the CDR3: TGTGCCAGTAGTATAGAAGGCAGGCTTATGAACACTGAAGCTTTCTTT. The encoded protein is CASSIEGRLMNTEAFF. This sequence joins TRBV19 and TRBJ1-1; D not resolved. The length of the CDR3 is 16 residues. The germline V gene has CDR1 LNHDA and CDR2 SQIVND (reference sequence). Trimming left V 0 bases short and J 0 bases short, with 11 bases between. The whole variable domain, filled in from reference TRBV19 and TRBJ1-1, reads DGGITQSPKYLFRKEGQNVTLSCEQNLNHDAMYWYRQDPGQGLRLIYYSQIVNDFQKGDIAEGYSVSREKKESFPLTVTSAQKNPTAFYLCASSIEGRLMNTEAFFGQGTRLTVV.